The 16 T cell receptor beta chains below were found in one sample sequenced in a study of T cell responses to AZD1222 COVID-19 vaccine. Profiling relied on immunoSEQ multiplex PCR, and the TCRdb table lists in-frame clones only, not all of them. The table lists some 150,000 clones, about 93% of them singletons. This specimen was peripheral blood, taken on day 0 of AZD1222 vaccination. All receptors derive from an adult in good health.

V is TRBV5-1 and J is TRBJ2-3; 9 bases are a match to TRBD2. The CDR3 is made up of 16 amino acids. V was pared by 3 bases and J by 2 bases, with 7 bases of the junction left unmatched. Germline V gene sequence: CDR1 SGHRS, CDR2 YFSETQ. The CDR3 protein is CASSSRASGITDTQYF. DNA for the CDR3: TGCGCCAGCAGCTCCAGGGCTAGCGGGATCACAGATACGCAGTATTTT.

The V and J genes are TRBV9 and TRBJ2-7, with D tentatively TRBD2 (5 bases). This CDR3 comprises 14 residues. Trimming shortened V by 1 base and J by 1 base, and 9 bases separated the two germline ends. The germline CDR1 and CDR2 sequences are SGDLS and YYNGEE. Here the CDR3 reads CASSVSDFSYEQYF. The CDR3 DNA reads as TGTGCCAGCAGCGTATCGGACTTTTCCTACGAGCAGTACTTC.

V gene TRBV5-1 combines with J gene TRBJ2-1; weak D call: TRBD2 (5 bases). V gave up 0 bases and J gave up 7 bases, with 14 bases separating them. Per germline, CDR1 SGHRS and CDR2 YFSETQ. The CDR3 is 15 amino acids. In nucleotides, the CDR3 is TGCGCCAGCAGCTTGGTACAAGGGCCGGGGAATGAGCAGTTCTTC. Its translation: CASSLVQGPGNEQFF. Using reference TRBV5-1 and TRBJ2-1 for the parts outside the CDR3, the full variable domain is KAGVTQTPRYLIKTRGQQVTLSCSPISGHRSVSWYQQTPGQGLQFLFEYFSETQRNKGNFPGRFSGRQFSNSRSEMNVSTLELGDSALYLCASSLVQGPGNEQFFGPGTRLTVL.

The gene calls are TRBV19 and TRBJ1-4; tentatively, D is TRBD1 (5 bases). V was shortened by 8 bases and J by 8 bases, with 15 bases between the two germline ends. Per the germline V gene, CDR1 is LNHDA and CDR2 is SQIVND (reference sequence). The CDR3 is 13 residues long. CDR3 protein: CASLFQGGEKLFF. CDR3 DNA: TGTGCCAGTCTGTTCCAGGGAGGAGAAAAACTGTTTTTT.

Note on this clone: The same CDR3 also results from other DNA sequences found in this sample. The rearrangement joins TRBV3-1 (or the pseudogene TRBV3-2) to TRBJ2-5, with D perhaps matching TRBD2 (6 bases). V shed 3 bases and J shed 5 bases, with 13 bases lying between them. CDR3 length equals 14 residues. Germline loops: CDR1 LGHDT, CDR2 YNNKEL (reference sequence). The CDR3: CASSQEAGRETQYF. The CDR3 DNA is TGTGCCAGCAGCCAGGAGGCAGGGAGGGAGACCCAGTACTTC.

The rearrangement uses TRBV2 and TRBJ2-5; 12 nucleotides agree with TRBD2. Germline V gives CDR1 SNHLY, CDR2 FYNNEI. The CDR3 runs 15 residues. V was clipped by 9 bases and J by 3 bases; unmatched bases: 8. The DNA for the CDR3 is TGTGCCAGTCCAACCGGACTAGCGGGAAAAGAGACCCAGTACTTC. This translates into CASPTGLAGKETQYF.

The CDR3 DNA sequence: TGCGCCAGCAGTTTGAACAGAGAGAACACTGAAGCTTTCTTT. Protein sequence: CASSLNRENTEAFF. V is TRBV10-2 and J is TRBJ1-1, with D hard to call. Trimming left V 5 bases short and J 1 base short, with 11 bases between. CDR3 length: 14 amino acids. The V gene's germline CDR1 is WSHSY and CDR2 SAAADI.

V gene TRBV6-5 combines with J gene TRBJ2-5; 7 bases line up with TRBD1. V lost 6 bases and J lost 3; bases outside the gene matches: 4. The germline gives CDR1 MNHEY, CDR2 SVGAGI. This CDR3 is 13 amino acids long. The CDR3, as DNA: TGTGCCAGCAGGAAAGGACAGGAAGAGACCCAGTACTTC. This gives the protein CASRKGQEETQYF.

This chain uses TRBV9 with TRBJ1-6, with a weak D call TRBD1 (5 bases). The V gene's germline CDR1 is SGDLS and CDR2 YYNGEE. This CDR3 is built from 16 residues. The V and J ends lost 4 bases and 7 bases respectively, with 18 bases between them. The CDR3 loop reads CASSPNWGRQNSPLHF. The CDR3 DNA is TGTGCCAGCAGCCCGAATTGGGGACGCCAGAATTCACCCCTCCACTTT. Drawing the rest from reference TRBV9 and TRBJ1-6, the complete variable domain is DSGVTQTPKHLITATGQRVTLRCSPRSGDLSVYWYQQSLDQGLQFLIQYYNGEERAKGNILERFSAQQFPDLHSELNLSSLELGDSALYFCASSPNWGRQNSPLHFGNGTRLTVT.

The chain employs TRBV18 and TRBJ2-1, with TRBD2 identical over 9 bases. CDR1 is KGHSH and CDR2 is LQKENI in the germline V gene. This CDR3 is built from 18 residues. Trimming removed 3 bases from V and 7 bases from J; junction bases left unmatched: 16. The CDR3 DNA reads TGTGCCAGCTCACCTACACCCAGACTAGCGGCCGATACTAATGAGCAGTTCTTC. Translation gives CASSPTPRLAADTNEQFF. The full variable domain, with the rest looked up from reference TRBV18 and TRBJ2-1, is NAGVMQNPRHLVRRRGQEARLRCSPMKGHSHVYWYRQLPEEGLKFMVYLQKENIIDESGMPKERFSAEFPKEGPSILRIQQVVRGDSAAYFCASSPTPRLAADTNEQFFGPGTRLTVL.

The CDR3 here is CASSRQGAPIGELFF. As DNA, the CDR3 is TGTGCCAGTAGCAGACAGGGGGCGCCCATCGGGGAGCTGTTTTTT. J is TRBJ2-2 and V is TRBV19; 10 nucleotides agree with TRBD1. The germline V gene has CDR1 LNHDA and CDR2 SQIVND (reference sequence). CDR3 length: 15 residues. V gave up 6 bases and J gave up 7 bases; unmatched junction bases: 8.

This chain connects TRBV19 to TRBJ1-1; perhaps TRBD1 as D (5 bases). The CDR3 extends over 15 amino acids. Germline assignment: CDR1 LNHDA and CDR2 SQIVND (reference sequence). Trimming pared 5 bases from V and 4 bases from J, leaving 17 bases between. The CDR3 sequence: CASSSYQGLGTEAFF. The CDR3 nucleotides are TGTGCCAGTAGTTCGTATCAGGGTTTAGGCACTGAAGCTTTCTTT.

This chain connects TRBV7-8 to TRBJ2-1; D might be TRBD2 (5 bases). This CDR3 contains 14 residues. Germline CDR1 and CDR2: SGHVS and FQNEAQ. Trimming took off 5 bases at V and 0 bases at J, with 8 bases between the two ends. In DNA, the CDR3 is TGTGCCAGCAGCGATAGCGTCTCCTACAATGAGCAGTTCTTC. This gives the protein CASSDSVSYNEQFF.

The rearrangement links TRBV5-1 to TRBJ2-7; unclear D gene. CDR1 is SGHRS and CDR2 is YFSETQ in the germline V gene. Deletions cut 0 bases from V and 5 bases from J, with 9 bases between. The CDR3 covers 13 residues. In DNA, the CDR3 is TGCGCCAGCAGCTTGGACGTGGGCCACGAGCAGTACTTC. Translating it yields CASSLDVGHEQYF.

J is TRBJ1-1 and V is TRBV4-1; no firm D call. The V gene lost 1 base and the J gene lost 0 bases, with 6 bases spanning the gap. The CDR3 is made up of 14 amino acids. Per the germline V gene, CDR1 is MGHRA and CDR2 is YSYEKL. DNA for the CDR3: TGCGCCAGCAGCCAAGCCCCGTTGAACACTGAAGCTTTCTTT. Protein product: CASSQAPLNTEAFF.

The V call is TRBV5-1, the J call TRBJ1-1; D is undetermined. The CDR3 totals 16 residues. Trimming left V 2 bases short and J 5 bases short, with 19 bases between. CDR1 SGHRS and CDR2 YFSETQ come from the germline V gene. CDR3 DNA sequence: TGCGCCAGCAGCTTACGACGGGCCTCTGGGGTAACTGAAGCTTTCTTT. Translating gives CASSLRRASGVTEAFF.